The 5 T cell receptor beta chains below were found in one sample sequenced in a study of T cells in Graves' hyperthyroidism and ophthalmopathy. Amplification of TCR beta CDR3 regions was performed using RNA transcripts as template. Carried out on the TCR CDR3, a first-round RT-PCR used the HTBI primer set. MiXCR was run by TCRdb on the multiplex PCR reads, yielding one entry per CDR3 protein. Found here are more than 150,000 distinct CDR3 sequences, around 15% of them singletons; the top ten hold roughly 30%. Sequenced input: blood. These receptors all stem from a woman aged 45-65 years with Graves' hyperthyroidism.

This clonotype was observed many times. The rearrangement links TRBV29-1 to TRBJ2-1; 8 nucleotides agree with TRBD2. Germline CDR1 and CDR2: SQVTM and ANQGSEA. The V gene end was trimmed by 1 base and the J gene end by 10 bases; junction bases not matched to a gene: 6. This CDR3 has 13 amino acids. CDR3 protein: CSVEGAGANEQFF. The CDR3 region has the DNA TGCAGCGTTGAAGGAGCGGGGGCTAACGAGCAGTTCTTC.

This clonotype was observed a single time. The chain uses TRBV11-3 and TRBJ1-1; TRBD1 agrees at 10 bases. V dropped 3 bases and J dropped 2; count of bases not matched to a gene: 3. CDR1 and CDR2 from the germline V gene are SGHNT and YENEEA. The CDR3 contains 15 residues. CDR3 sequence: CASSFLTGGNTEAFF. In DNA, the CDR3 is TGTGCCAGCAGCTTCCTGACAGGGGGCAACACTGAAGCTTTCTTT.

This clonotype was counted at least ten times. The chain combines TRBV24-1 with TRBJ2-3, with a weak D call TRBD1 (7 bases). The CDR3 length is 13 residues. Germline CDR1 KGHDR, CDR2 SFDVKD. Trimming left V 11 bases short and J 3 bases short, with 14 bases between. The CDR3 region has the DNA TGTGCCATCGACAGGGCGGGAACAGATACGCAGTATTTT. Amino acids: CAIDRAGTDTQYF.

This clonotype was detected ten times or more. CDR3 region: CASSLDPIYEQYF. CDR3 DNA: TGTGCCAGCAGCTTAGATCCCATCTACGAGCAGTACTTC. The chain uses TRBV7-9 and TRBJ2-7; no clear D gene. The germline gives CDR1 SEHNR, CDR2 FQNEAQ (reference sequence). V lost 1 base, J lost 3 bases, and 7 bases lay in between. The CDR3 runs 13 residues.

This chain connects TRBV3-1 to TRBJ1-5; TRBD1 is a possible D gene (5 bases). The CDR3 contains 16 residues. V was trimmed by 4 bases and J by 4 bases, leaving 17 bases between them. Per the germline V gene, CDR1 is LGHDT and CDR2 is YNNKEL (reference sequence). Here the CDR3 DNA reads TGTGCCAGCAGCCCCACCCCAGGGTCCGGGAATCAGCCCCAGCATTTT. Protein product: CASSPTPGSGNQPQHF.